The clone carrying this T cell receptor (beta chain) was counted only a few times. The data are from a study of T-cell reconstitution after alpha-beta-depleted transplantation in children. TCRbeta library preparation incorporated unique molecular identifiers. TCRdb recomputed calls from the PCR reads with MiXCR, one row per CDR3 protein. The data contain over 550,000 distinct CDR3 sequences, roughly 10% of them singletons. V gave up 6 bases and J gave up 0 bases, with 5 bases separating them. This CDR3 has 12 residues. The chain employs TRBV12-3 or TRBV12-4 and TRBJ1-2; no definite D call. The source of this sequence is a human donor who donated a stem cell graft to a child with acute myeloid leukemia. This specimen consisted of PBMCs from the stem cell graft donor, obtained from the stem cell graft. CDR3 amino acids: CASRKTNYGYTF. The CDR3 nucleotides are TGTGCCAGCAGGAAGACTAACTATGGCTACACCTTC.